This T cell receptor beta chain derives from a study of blood T cell repertoires in COVID-19. The CDR3 contains 14 residues. Germline V gives CDR1 SGHTA, CDR2 FQGTGA. Trimming stripped 5 bases from V and 4 bases from J, with 14 bases between. The method was immunoSEQ multiplex PCR; TCRdb's version includes in-frame clones alone and lacks a portion of them. There are 250,000 or so clones in the sample; around 90% occur only once, and 0.85% to 0.9% lies in the top ten. The receptor was isolated from a man aged 45-65 years who had been exposed to COVID-19. The chain recombines TRBV7-3 with TRBJ1-1; no definite D call. Sequencing used PBMCs or T cells enriched from blood (not recorded which). The CDR3 region has the DNA TGTGCCAGCAGCCCCCTCAGGCACAGCACTGAAGCTTTCTTT. It encodes CASSPLRHSTEAFF.